The next 14 T cell receptor beta chains were all read from a single sample in a study of CD8 T cells in Susac syndrome. Reverse transcription of roughly 0.5 to 1 ug RNA was performed with random hexamers. TCRdb re-called the immunoSEQ multiplex PCR reads with MiXCR, one entry per CDR3 protein. This sample has approximately 180,000 distinct CDR3 sequences, with approximately 96% found just once. The sample consisted of CD4+ T cells from PBMCs. Receptors were obtained from a human donor with multiple sclerosis.

The chain links TRBV20-1 to TRBJ2-5, with 8 bases aligning to TRBD2. CDR1 DFQATT and CDR2 SNEGSKA come from the germline V gene (reference sequence). The CDR3 has 15 amino acids. V lost 3 bases to trimming and J lost 5 bases; unmatched junction nucleotides: 11. CDR3 nucleotide sequence: TGCAGTGCTAGTGGCAGATTTAGCGGGGTGGAGACCCAGTACTTC. Residues: CSASGRFSGVETQYF.

The chain employs TRBV5-1 and TRBJ2-5, with TRBD2 identical over 8 bases. The J segment lost 4 bases and the V segment lost 5 bases, leaving 10 bases of the junction unmatched. CDR3 length: 15 residues. Germline V gene lookup returns CDR1 SGHRS and CDR2 YFSETQ. The CDR3 DNA reads TGCGCCAGCAGTTTCGGAGCGGGGGTGTCAGAGACCCAGTACTTC. It codes for CASSFGAGVSETQYF.

V usage is TRBV29-1 and J usage is TRBJ2-7; D remains unclear. Trimming cost V 6 bases and J 5 bases, with 23 bases left between them. Per germline, CDR1 SQVTM and CDR2 ANQGSEA. The CDR3 is 15 amino acids. CDR3 in DNA: TGCAGCGTCGGAATGGACCCCGAACCCGGGCACGAGCAGTACTTC. This codes for CSVGMDPEPGHEQYF.

The V and J genes are TRBV6-5 and TRBJ2-7; D gene unclear. There are 12 residues in the CDR3. V was shortened by 4 bases and J by 2 bases, with 6 bases between the two germline ends. Germline loops: CDR1 MNHEY, CDR2 SVGAGI. The CDR3: CASSSTTYEQYF. In DNA form, the CDR3 reads TGTGCCAGCAGTTCCACCACCTACGAGCAGTACTTC.

The gene calls are TRBV20-1 and TRBJ2-7; 8 nucleotides align to TRBD2. From germline, CDR1 is DFQATT and CDR2 SNEGSKA (reference sequence). This CDR3 spans 14 amino acids. The V and J ends lost 5 bases and 0 bases, in that order; junction bases with no gene match: 6. The CDR3 nucleotides are TGCAGTGCTTTACCCGGGACTAGCTCCTACGAGCAGTACTTC. This translates into CSALPGTSSYEQYF.

This clonotype was seen once. This chain joins TRBV30 and TRBJ1-2; D unresolved. The germline V gene has CDR1 GTSNPN and CDR2 SVGIG (reference sequence). Deletions cut 4 bases from V and 8 bases from J, with 20 bases between. The CDR3 loop spans 14 amino acids. The CDR3 here is CAWNLRRKDGGYTF. The CDR3 DNA is TGTGCCTGGAATCTGAGGAGGAAGGATGGAGGCTACACCTTC.

The chain uses TRBV5-1 and TRBJ2-7, with TRBD1 matching over 7 bases. In germline, CDR1 is SGHRS, CDR2 YFSETQ. CDR3 size: 13 residues. Trimming cost V 4 bases and J 5 bases; bases outside gene matches: 6. The CDR3 region is CASSLYDRDEQYF. In DNA form, the CDR3 reads TGCGCCAGCAGCCTCTACGACAGGGACGAGCAGTACTTC.

The V and J genes are TRBV9 and TRBJ1-1, with no clear D. The V gene's germline CDR1 is SGDLS and CDR2 YYNGEE. The CDR3 consists of 15 residues. Between the trimmed V and J ends, which lost 0 bases and 1 base, there was a span of 10 bases. In DNA form, the CDR3 reads TGTGCCAGCAGCGTAGCGGTAAACCCGAACACTGAAGCTTTCTTT. Its protein product is CASSVAVNPNTEAFF. The whole variable domain, remainder taken from reference TRBV9 and TRBJ1-1, is DSGVTQTPKHLITATGQRVTLRCSPRSGDLSVYWYQQSLDQGLQFLIQYYNGEERAKGNILERFSAQQFPDLHSELNLSSLELGDSALYFCASSVAVNPNTEAFFGQGTRLTVV.

CDR3 protein: CAWSRDREQPQHF. The CDR3 DNA is TGTGCCTGGAGTAGGGACAGGGAACAGCCCCAGCATTTT. V gene TRBV30 combines with J gene TRBJ1-5; 9 nucleotides line up with TRBD1. Losses at the gene ends were 2 bases for V and 7 bases for J; bases not matched to a gene: 3. Germline assignment: CDR1 GTSNPN and CDR2 SVGIG (reference sequence). The CDR3 loop spans 13 amino acids.

V is TRBV10-2 and J is TRBJ2-7; a possible D gene is TRBD2 (6 bases). The V end lost 6 bases, the J end lost 3 bases, and 9 bases lay between the germline ends. In germline, CDR1 is WSHSY, CDR2 SAAADI. This CDR3 has 12 residues. CDR3 amino acids: CASSGGNYEQYF. The CDR3 DNA sequence: TGCGCCAGCAGCGGCGGGAACTACGAGCAGTACTTC.

The genes are TRBV7-8 and TRBJ2-5, with TRBD2 identical over 15 bases. The CDR3 sequence is 15 residues long. Germline CDR1 and CDR2: SGHVS and FQNEAQ. V trimming: 4 bases; J trimming: 7 bases; junction bases outside the gene matches: 4. The CDR3 here is CASSSGLAGGRTQYF. The CDR3 nucleotides are TGTGCCAGCAGCTCCGGACTAGCGGGGGGGCGGACCCAGTACTTC.

The genes are TRBV5-1 and TRBJ1-1, with 7 bases lining up with TRBD1. V dropped 4 bases and J dropped 1; count of bases not matched to a gene: 7. This CDR3 has 15 residues. Germline values: CDR1 SGHRS, CDR2 YFSETQ. The CDR3: CASSKLGGSNTEAFF. In DNA, the CDR3 is TGCGCCAGCAGCAAACTAGGGGGCTCGAACACTGAAGCTTTCTTT.

The chain uses TRBV12-3 or TRBV12-4 and TRBJ1-6; tentative D call: TRBD1 (6 bases). The CDR3 covers 11 residues. Trimming took 6 bases from V and 13 from J, leaving 10 bases between them. CDR3 nucleotides: TGTGCCAGCAGCGCAGGGGTCCCCCTCCACTTT. Translating it yields CASSAGVPLHF.

This chain joins TRBV5-1 and TRBJ2-1; D tentatively fits TRBD1 or TRBD2 (5 bases each). The ends were cut back, 4 bases at V and 6 bases at J, with 14 bases in the middle. The CDR3 runs to 14 residues. The germline CDR1 and CDR2 sequences are SGHRS and YFSETQ. In DNA form, the CDR3 reads TGCGCCAGCAGCGAGAGTCCGGGGCCCAATGAGCAGTTCTTC. This gives the protein CASSESPGPNEQFF.